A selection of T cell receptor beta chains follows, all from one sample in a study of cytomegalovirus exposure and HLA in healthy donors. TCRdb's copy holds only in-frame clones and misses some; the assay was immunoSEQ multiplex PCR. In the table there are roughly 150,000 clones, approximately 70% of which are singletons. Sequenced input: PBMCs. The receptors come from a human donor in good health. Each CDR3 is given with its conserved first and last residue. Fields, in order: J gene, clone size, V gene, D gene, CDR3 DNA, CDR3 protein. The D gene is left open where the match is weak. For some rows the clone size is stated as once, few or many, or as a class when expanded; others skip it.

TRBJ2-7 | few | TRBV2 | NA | TGTGCCAGCAGTGAACGGGGTTTTAACTCCTACGAGCAGTACTTC | CASSERGFNSYEQYF
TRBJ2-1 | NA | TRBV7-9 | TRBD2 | TGTGCCACCTCTTTTGGCGGGAGGGCCGGAAATGAGCAGTTCTTC | CATSFGGRAGNEQFF
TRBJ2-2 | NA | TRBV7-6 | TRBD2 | TGTGCCAGCAGCTTAGATCTAGCGGGAGGGCGTTCCGCCGGGGAGCTGTTTTTT | CASSLDLAGGRSAGELFF
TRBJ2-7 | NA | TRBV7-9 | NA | TGTGCCAGCAGCTTTACAGGGTTGGGTTACGAGCAGTACTTC | CASSFTGLGYEQYF
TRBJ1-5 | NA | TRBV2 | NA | TGTGCCAGCCGGAGGGACAGCAATCAGCCCCAGCATTTT | CASRRDSNQPQHF
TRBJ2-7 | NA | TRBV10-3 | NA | TGTGCCATCAGTGGCAGCGGACTTGCGGCCACGAGCTCCTACGAGCAGTACTTC | CAISGSGLAATSSYEQYF
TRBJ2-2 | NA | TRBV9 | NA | TGTGCCAGCACGGAGAGTCCCCACACCGGGGAGCTGTTTTTT | CASTESPHTGELFF
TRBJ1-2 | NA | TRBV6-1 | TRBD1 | TGTGCCAGCACGACAGGGAATTACTATGGCTACACCTTC | CASTTGNYYGYTF
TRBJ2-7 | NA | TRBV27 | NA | TGTGCCAGCAGTTTATTGGACTCCTACCCTGCCTACGAGCAGTACTTC | CASSLLDSYPAYEQYF
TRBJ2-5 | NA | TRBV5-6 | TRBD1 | TGTGCCAGCAGCCTGGGACAGGGGGATGGGGAGACCCAGTACTTC | CASSLGQGDGETQYF
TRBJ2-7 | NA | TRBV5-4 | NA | TGTGCCAGCAGCCCCAATGCTAGGAACTCCTACGAGCAGTACTTC | CASSPNARNSYEQYF
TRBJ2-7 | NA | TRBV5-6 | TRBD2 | TGTGCCAGCAGCTTGAGCAGCGGGAGCAACGAGCAGTACTTC | CASSLSSGSNEQYF
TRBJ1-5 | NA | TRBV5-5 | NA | TGTGCCAGCAGCTTGATGCGGGGGGATCAGCCCCAGCATTTT | CASSLMRGDQPQHF
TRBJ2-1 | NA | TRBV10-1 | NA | TGCGCCGGCCCGGGACACCGCTACAATGAGCAGTTCTTC | CAGPGHRYNEQFF
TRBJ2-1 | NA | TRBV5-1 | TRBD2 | TGCGCCAGCAGCTTAGCGGGGCCAAACAATGAGCAGTTCTTC | CASSLAGPNNEQFF
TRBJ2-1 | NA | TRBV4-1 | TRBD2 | TGCGCCAGCAGCCCGTGGACTAGCGGGAGTAACCATGAGCAGTTCTTC | CASSPWTSGSNHEQFF
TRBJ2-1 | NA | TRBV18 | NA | TGTGCCAGCTCACCACCATGGGGACTGTTGCATGAGCAGTTCTTC | CASSPPWGLLHEQFF
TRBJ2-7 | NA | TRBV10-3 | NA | TGTGCCATCAGTGGTTCGACAGGTTCTTACGAGCAGTACTTC | CAISGSTGSYEQYF
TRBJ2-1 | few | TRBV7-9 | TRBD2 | TGTGCCAGCAGGGGACTAGCGGGATCCTACAATGAGCAGTTCTTC | CASRGLAGSYNEQFF
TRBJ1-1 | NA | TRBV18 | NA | TGTGCCAGCTCTACAGCGGGGATGAACACTGAAGCTTTCTTT | CASSTAGMNTEAFF
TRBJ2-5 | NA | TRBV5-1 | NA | TGCGCCAGCAGCCCTCTGAACGGGGGAAGTCAAGAGACCCAGTACTTC | CASSPLNGGSQETQYF
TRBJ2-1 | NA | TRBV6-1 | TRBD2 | TGTGCCAGCAGTGAAGAGCGGGACCACTACAATGAGCAGTTCTTC | CASSEERDHYNEQFF
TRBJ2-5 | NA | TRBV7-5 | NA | TGTGCCAGAAGCTCCGGGACTAGAGTAGAGACCCAGTACTTC | CARSSGTRVETQYF
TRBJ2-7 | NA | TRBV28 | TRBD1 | TGTGCCAGCAGTTTCGGGGACAGGGGCTACGAGCAGTACTTC | CASSFGDRGYEQYF
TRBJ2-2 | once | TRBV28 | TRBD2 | TGTGCCAGCAGCCCGAGGGGACTAGCAGCCGGGGAGCTGTTTTTT | CASSPRGLAAGELFF
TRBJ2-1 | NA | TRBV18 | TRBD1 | TGTGCCAGCTCAGTAGGACAGGGCTCCTACAATGAGCAGTTCTTC | CASSVGQGSYNEQFF
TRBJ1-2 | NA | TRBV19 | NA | TGTGCCAGTACCATGGTAGGGAGGAACTATGGCTACACCTTC | CASTMVGRNYGYTF
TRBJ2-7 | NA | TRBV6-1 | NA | TGTGCCAGCAGCCGCAGTTCCTACGAGCAGTACTTC | CASSRSSYEQYF
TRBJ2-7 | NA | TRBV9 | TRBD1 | TGTGCCAGCAGCGTTGAGGACAGGGGGCGCAACGAGCAGTACTTC | CASSVEDRGRNEQYF
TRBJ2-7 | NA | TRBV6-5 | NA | TGTGCCAGCAGTTACTCAGGGGGGGGGCTCTACGAGCAGTACTTC | CASSYSGGGLYEQYF
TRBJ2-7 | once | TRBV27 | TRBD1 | TGTGCCAGCAGTCCCAGGGACAGCTCCTACGAGCAGTACTTC | CASSPRDSSYEQYF
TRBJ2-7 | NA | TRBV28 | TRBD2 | TGTGCCAGCAGTTTAGGGCTAGCGGGAGAGAATGAGCAGTACTTC | CASSLGLAGENEQYF
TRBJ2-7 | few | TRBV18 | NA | TGTGCCAGCTCACCGGGTATACAGGAGGACTACGAGCAGTACTTC | CASSPGIQEDYEQYF
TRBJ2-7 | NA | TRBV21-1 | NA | TGTGCCAGCAGCGCCCGGACAGGATATGACGAGCAGTACTTC | CASSARTGYDEQYF
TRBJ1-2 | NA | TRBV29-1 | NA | TGCAGCGGGAACGACGGGGGGTATGGCTACACCTTC | CSGNDGGYGYTF
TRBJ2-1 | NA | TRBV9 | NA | TGTGCCAGCAGCGTAGGTGGTACTATCAATGAGCAGTTCTTC | CASSVGGTINEQFF
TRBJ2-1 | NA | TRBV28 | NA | TGTGCCAGCAGTTTATTGGCGGGAAACTCCTACAATGAGCAGTTCTTC | CASSLLAGNSYNEQFF
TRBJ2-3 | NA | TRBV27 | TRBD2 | TGTGCCAGCAGTACCTCAGAGGTGGGGGGGACAGATACGCAGTATTTT | CASSTSEVGGTDTQYF
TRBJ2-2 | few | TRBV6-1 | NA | TGTGCCAGCAGTGACACCAAAGACACGAACACCGGGGAGCTGTTTTTT | CASSDTKDTNTGELFF
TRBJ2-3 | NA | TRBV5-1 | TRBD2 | TGCGCCAGCAGCTTGGGACTAGCGGGGACCACAGATACGCAGTATTTT | CASSLGLAGTTDTQYF
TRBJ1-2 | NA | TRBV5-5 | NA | TGTGCCAGCAGCTTGGACCCCAGGGGCCCTTATGGCTACACCTTC | CASSLDPRGPYGYTF
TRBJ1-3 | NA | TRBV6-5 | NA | TGTGCCAGCAGAATGGCGGGTTCGGGAAACACCATATATTTT | CASRMAGSGNTIYF
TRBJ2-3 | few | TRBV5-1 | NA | TGCGCCAGCAGCTTGGGCCTAGCGACAGATACGCAGTATTTT | CASSLGLATDTQYF
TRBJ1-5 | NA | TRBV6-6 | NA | TGTGCCAGCACCCTACAGGGAAATCAGCCCCAGCATTTT | CASTLQGNQPQHF
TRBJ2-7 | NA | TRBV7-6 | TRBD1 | TGTGCCAGCAGCCTAGGGGCGAGACAGGGGCCGAAGTCCAGGGGCTCCTACGAGCAGTACTTC | CASSLGARQGPKSRGSYEQYF
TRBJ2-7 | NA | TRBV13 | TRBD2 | TGTGCCAGCAGCCCTAGCGGGAGTCTGTCCTACGAGCAGTACTTC | CASSPSGSLSYEQYF
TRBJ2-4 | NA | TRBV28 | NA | TGTGCCAGCAGTCCTCCGACAGATTTAGCCAAAAACATTCAGTACTTC | CASSPPTDLAKNIQYF
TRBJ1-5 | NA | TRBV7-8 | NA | TGTGCCAGCAGCTTAGGGGGGGGCTGGCCCCAGCATTTT | CASSLGGGWPQHF
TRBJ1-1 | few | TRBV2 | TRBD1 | TGTGCCAGCAGTGAAGGGGGACAGGGGAAGACTGAAGCTTTCTTT | CASSEGGQGKTEAFF
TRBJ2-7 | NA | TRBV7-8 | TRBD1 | TGTGCCAGCAGCTCGGGACAGTCCTACGAGCAGTACTTC | CASSSGQSYEQYF
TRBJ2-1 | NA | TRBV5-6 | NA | TGTGCCAGCAGACAGGGAGGGTCCTACAATGAGCAGTTCTTC | CASRQGGSYNEQFF